This TCR beta chain appears in the sequencing data of a study of early T cells in non-severe SARS-CoV-2 infection. TCRdb independently ran MiXCR on the 5' RACE reads; one entry per CDR3 protein. The sample yields approximately 89,000 distinct CDR3 sequences, more than 12% seen once. This clonotype showed up many times. This CDR3 region has 13 residues. V was clipped by 5 bases and J by 4 bases, with 11 bases between them. CDR1 is SEHNR and CDR2 is FQNEAQ in the germline V gene (reference sequence). Sequenced sample: whole blood. The chain combines TRBV7-9 with TRBJ2-5; no clear D. This receptor was taken from an adult who was a healthcare worker with PCR-confirmed SARS-CoV-2 infection or an uninfected control (not recorded which). The CDR3 nucleotides are TGTGCCAGCAGCCCCCCTCCTAGAGAGACCCAGTACTTC. This gives the protein CASSPPPRETQYF.